This entry is about one T cell receptor (beta chain). The germline V and J ends were trimmed by 5 bases and 2 bases, with 10 bases remaining between them. CDR3 length: 14 amino acids. CDR1 is MNHEY, CDR2 SMNVEV, per germline (reference sequence). This record belongs to a study of blood T cell repertoires in COVID-19. Turning to the study itself: PBMCs, B-cell-depleted T cells, or T cells provided the cDNA or gDNA that made up the material.

The table came from immunoSEQ multiplex PCR; TCRdb's copy has only in-frame clones and leaves some out. The sample lists some 310,000 clones; almost 90% were seen once. Patients of the Seattle cohort, enrolled during active infection, were followed longitudinally. This chain uses TRBV27 with TRBJ2-1, with D maybe TRBD2 (5 bases). The sequence was collected from a woman aged 40 to 50 with COVID-19, enrolled during active disease. What was sequenced was peripheral blood. The CDR3 region is CASSLSVPYNEQFF. CDR3 coding DNA: TGTGCCAGCAGTCTTAGCGTTCCCTACAATGAGCAGTTCTTC.